This T cell receptor beta chain stems from a study of shared clonotypes between healthy human individuals. Study context: A couple of women and a few men aged 18 to 49 made up the donors.

All donors qualified as healthy HIV-negative adults and had experienced no recent acute infections or vaccinations. Caucasian adults residing in Nashville, Tennessee made up all the donors. How the authors handled the data: Junction-only immunoSEQ data arrived without quality scores, meaning filtering differed. Method: immunoSEQ multiplex PCR; TCRdb's copy keeps in-frame clones and lacks some. V and J calls and clone size are as listed in that table; D and trimming were resolved from the DNA. The table includes about 1 million clones, more than 65% detected once. Sequencing input: memory CD4+ T cells sorted from blood. Noted subset: CD45RA-negative fraction. This receptor was identified in a man aged 18-30 years in good health.

DNA for the CDR3: TGTGCCAGCAGGGTGACAGGGGGGGCAGGCGAGCAGTACTTC. Encoded protein: CASRVTGGAGEQYF. V is TRBV6-1 and J is TRBJ2-7, with 9 bases aligning to TRBD1. Germline-derived CDR1 and CDR2 are MNHNS and SASEGT. V lost 6 bases and J lost 6; bases outside the gene matches: 9. CDR3 length: 14 amino acids.